The 3 T cell receptor beta chains below were found in one sample sequenced in a study of human T cells and chemical hapten exposure. The time point: patch test 1, 2 weeks after DPC sensitization. Treatment in this sample: therapeutic diphenylcyclopropenone sensitization with weekly scalp DPC. MiXCR, applied by TCRdb to the RACE reads, yields one record per CDR3 protein. The sample gives 74,000 or so distinct CDR3 sequences, 12% of which show up once; 3.5% is in the top ten. The sample in question was whole blood, obtained in connection with sensitization to the hapten diphenylcyclopropenone (DPC). These TCRs come from a woman in her sixties with alopecia areata. Some clones in this sample may be carry-over from other donors' samples.

Ten or more counts support this clonotype. This chain's CDR3 is CASSHNPRGETQYF. The CDR3 nucleotides are TGTGCCAGCAGCCACAACCCTAGAGGGGAGACCCAGTACTTC. The chain has TRBV7-6 and TRBJ2-5; D might be TRBD2 (5 bases). In germline, CDR1 is SGHVS, CDR2 FNYEAQ. The CDR3 loop spans 14 amino acids. Trimming took 5 bases from V and 5 from J, leaving 15 bases between them. The full variable domain, completed using reference TRBV7-6 and TRBJ2-5, is GAGVSQSPRYKVTKRGQDVALRCDPISGHVSLYWYRQALGQGPEFLTYFNYEAQQDKSGLPNDRFSAERPEGSISTLTIQRTEQRDSAMYRCASSHNPRGETQYFGPGTRLLVL.

This clonotype was detected many times. This sequence joins TRBV20-1 and TRBJ1-3; D is ambiguous. V was trimmed by 0 bases and J by 0 bases, leaving 6 bases between them. CDR3 length equals 14 residues. Germline-derived CDR1 and CDR2 are DFQATT and SNEGSKA (reference sequence). Here the CDR3 DNA reads TGCAGTGCTAGAGATGCCTTCTCTGGAAACACCATATATTTT. Protein product: CSARDAFSGNTIYF.

The chain combines TRBV10-3 with TRBJ2-7; D is unclear. Per germline, CDR1 ENHRY and CDR2 SYGVKD. V was clipped by 4 bases and J by 4 bases, with 5 bases between them. The CDR3 consists of 11 residues. The chain's CDR3 is CAISGEYEQYF. The CDR3 nucleotides are TGTGCCATCAGTGGGGAATACGAGCAGTACTTC.